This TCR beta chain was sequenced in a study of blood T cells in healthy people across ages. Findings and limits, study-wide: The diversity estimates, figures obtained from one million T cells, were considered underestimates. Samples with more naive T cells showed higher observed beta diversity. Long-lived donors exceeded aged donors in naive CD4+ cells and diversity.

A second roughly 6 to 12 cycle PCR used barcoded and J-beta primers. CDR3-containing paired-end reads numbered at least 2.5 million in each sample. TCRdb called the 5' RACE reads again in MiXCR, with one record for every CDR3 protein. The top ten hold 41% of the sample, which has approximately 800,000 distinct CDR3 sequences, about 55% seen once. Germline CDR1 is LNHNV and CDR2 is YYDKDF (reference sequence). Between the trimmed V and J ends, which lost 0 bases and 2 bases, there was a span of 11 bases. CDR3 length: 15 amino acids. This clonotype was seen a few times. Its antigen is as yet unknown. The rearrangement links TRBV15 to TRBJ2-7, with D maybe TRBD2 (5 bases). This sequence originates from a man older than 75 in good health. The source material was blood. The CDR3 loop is CATSRDYGVTYEQYF. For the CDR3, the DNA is TGTGCCACCAGCAGAGATTACGGGGTAACCTACGAGCAGTACTTC.